This TCR beta chain is from a study of blood T cell repertoires in COVID-19. Produced via immunoSEQ multiplex PCR; TCRdb's table is partial and in-frame only. The sample has a few hundred thousand clones; 85% are singletons. Grouping used clinical history reported by participants in a survey and questionnaire. CDR3 length equals 15 residues. Germline CDR1 SGDLS, CDR2 YYNGEE. V gave up 3 bases and J gave up 5 bases; unmatched junction bases: 6. V usage is TRBV9 and J usage is TRBJ2-7; 12 bases are shared with TRBD2. The sequence derives from a woman in her forties or fifties who had recovered from COVID-19. Specimen: PBMCs or T cells enriched from blood (not recorded which). CDR3 sequence (DNA): TGTGCCAGCAGCGCAAGACTAGCGGGAGTGAACGAGCAGTACTTC. It encodes CASSARLAGVNEQYF.